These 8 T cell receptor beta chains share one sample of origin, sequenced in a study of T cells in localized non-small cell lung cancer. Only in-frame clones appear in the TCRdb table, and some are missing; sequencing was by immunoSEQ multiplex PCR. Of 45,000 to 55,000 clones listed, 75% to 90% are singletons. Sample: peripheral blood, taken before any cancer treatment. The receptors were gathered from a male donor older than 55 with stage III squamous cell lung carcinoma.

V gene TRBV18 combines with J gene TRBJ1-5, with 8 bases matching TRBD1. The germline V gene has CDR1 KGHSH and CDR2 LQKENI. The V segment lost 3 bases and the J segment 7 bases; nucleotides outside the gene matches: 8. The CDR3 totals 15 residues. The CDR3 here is CASSPPTGEGQPQHF. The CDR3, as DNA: TGTGCCAGCTCACCTCCGACAGGGGAGGGGCAGCCCCAGCATTTT.

Here the CDR3 reads CASSFSAGSSPLHF. In DNA, the CDR3 is TGTGCCAGCAGCTTTTCGGCAGGGTCTTCACCCCTCCACTTT. This chain joins TRBV5-4 and TRBJ1-6; possibly TRBD1 for D (5 bases). The CDR3 spans 14 residues. The V gene's germline CDR1 is SGHNT and CDR2 YYREEE (reference sequence). The germline V and J ends were trimmed by 2 bases and 9 bases, with 12 bases remaining between them.

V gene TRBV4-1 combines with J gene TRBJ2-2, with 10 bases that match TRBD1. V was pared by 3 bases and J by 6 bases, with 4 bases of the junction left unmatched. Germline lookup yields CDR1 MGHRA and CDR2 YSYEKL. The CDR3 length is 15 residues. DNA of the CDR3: TGCGCCAGCAGCCATGACAGGGGGCTAGCCGGGGAGCTGTTTTTT. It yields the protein CASSHDRGLAGELFF.

The chain's CDR3 is CASSVAGTSATNEQFF. For the CDR3, the DNA is TGTGCCAGCAGCGTAGCGGGGACTAGCGCAACCAATGAGCAGTTCTTC. This sequence joins TRBV9 and TRBJ2-1; TRBD2 matches 10 bases. J lost 6 bases, V lost 0 bases, and 6 bases had no gene match. From germline, CDR1 is SGDLS and CDR2 YYNGEE. The CDR3 contains 16 residues.

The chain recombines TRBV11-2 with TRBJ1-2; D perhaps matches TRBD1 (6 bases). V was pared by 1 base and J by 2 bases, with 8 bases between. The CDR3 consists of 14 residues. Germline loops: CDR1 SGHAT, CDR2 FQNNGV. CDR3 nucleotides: TGTGCCAGCAGCTTAGTTCAGGGGAACTATGGCTACACCTTC. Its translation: CASSLVQGNYGYTF. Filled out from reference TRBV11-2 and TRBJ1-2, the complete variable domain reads EAGVAQSPRYKIIEKRQSVAFWCNPISGHATLYWYQQILGQGPKLLIQFQNNGVVDDSQLPKDRFSAERLKGVDSTLKIQPAKLEDSAVYLCASSLVQGNYGYTFGSGTRLTVV.

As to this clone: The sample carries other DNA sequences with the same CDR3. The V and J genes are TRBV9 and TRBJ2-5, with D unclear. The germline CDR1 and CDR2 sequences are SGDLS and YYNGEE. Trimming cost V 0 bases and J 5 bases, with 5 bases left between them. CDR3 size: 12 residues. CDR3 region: CASSVVGETQYF. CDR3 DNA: TGTGCCAGCAGCGTAGTAGGGGAGACCCAGTACTTC.

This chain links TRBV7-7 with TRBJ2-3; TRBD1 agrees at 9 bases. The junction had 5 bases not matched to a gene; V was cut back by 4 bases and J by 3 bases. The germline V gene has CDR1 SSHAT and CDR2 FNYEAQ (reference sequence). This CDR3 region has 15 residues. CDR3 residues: CASSSGQGRTDTQYF. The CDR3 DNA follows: TGTGCCAGCAGCTCAGGACAGGGGAGGACAGATACGCAGTATTTT. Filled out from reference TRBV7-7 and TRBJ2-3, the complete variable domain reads GAGVSQSPRYKVTKRGQDVTLRCDPISSHATLYWYQQALGQGPEFLTYFNYEAQPDKSGLPSDRFSAERPEGSISTLTIQRTEQRDSAMYRCASSSGQGRTDTQYFGPGTRLTVL.

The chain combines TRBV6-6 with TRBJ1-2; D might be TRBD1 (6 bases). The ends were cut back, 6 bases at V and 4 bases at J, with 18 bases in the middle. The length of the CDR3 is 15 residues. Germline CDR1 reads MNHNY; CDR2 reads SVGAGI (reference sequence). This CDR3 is CASRNGQSIGYGYTF. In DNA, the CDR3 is TGTGCCAGCAGGAACGGACAGTCCATTGGCTATGGCTACACCTTC.